The rows below give T cell receptor beta chains drawn from one sample of a study of cytomegalovirus exposure and HLA in healthy donors. Generated by immunoSEQ multiplex PCR, the TCRdb table keeps only in-frame clones and is missing some. This sample has 70,000 to 100,000 clones, with 80% found just once. Sequencing was performed on PBMCs. All receptors come from a man aged 45 to 65 in good health and CMV-seropositive. Both conserved end residues are part of each CDR3. Each record gives: J gene, D gene, V gene, clone size, CDR3 protein, CDR3 DNA. A D gene is named only where the DNA matches it firmly. Clone size is stated in some rows and not others, as once, few, many or a class when expanded.

TRBJ2-3 | NA | TRBV4-2 | NA | CASSQVYRSTDTQYF | TGTGCCAGCAGCCAAGTTTACAGAAGCACAGATACGCAGTATTTT
TRBJ2-7 | NA | TRBV5-1 | NA | CASSHEGGEQYF | TGCGCCAGCAGCCACGAAGGCGGCGAGCAGTACTTC
TRBJ2-7 | TRBD1 | TRBV6-6 | NA | CASSYGTGGVYEQYF | TGTGCCAGCAGTTACGGGACAGGGGGAGTCTACGAGCAGTACTTC
TRBJ2-2 | TRBD2 | TRBV9 | NA | CASSVGSGRTNTGELFF | TGTGCCAGCAGCGTTGGTAGCGGGAGGACGAACACCGGGGAGCTGTTTTTT
TRBJ2-2 | NA | TRBV7-2 | NA | CASSLQTGPGELFF | TGTGCCAGCAGCTTACAGACAGGCCCCGGGGAGCTGTTTTTT
TRBJ2-2 | TRBD1 | TRBV29-1 | NA | CSADGAGQGVVGELFF | TGCAGCGCCGACGGGGCGGGACAGGGGGTTGTCGGGGAGCTGTTTTTT
TRBJ1-1 | NA | TRBV6-6 | NA | CASSQQGNTEAFF | TGTGCCAGCAGTCAACAGGGGAACACTGAAGCTTTCTTT
TRBJ2-3 | TRBD1 | TRBV5-6 | NA | CASSIGQVTDTQYF | TGTGCCAGCAGCATCGGACAGGTCACAGATACGCAGTATTTT
TRBJ2-5 | NA | TRBV5-5 | few | CASSLVAEQETQYF | TGTGCCAGCAGCTTGGTGGCTGAACAAGAGACCCAGTACTTC
TRBJ2-7 | TRBD2 | TRBV5-1 | NA | CASSLEASGSSYEQYF | TGCGCCAGCAGCTTGGAGGCTAGCGGGAGTTCCTACGAGCAGTACTTC
TRBJ2-3 | NA | TRBV6-1 | NA | CASSVYRVGFVRNRTDTQYF | TGTGCCAGCAGTGTTTACAGGGTGGGTTTTGTAAGGAACCGAACAGATACGCAGTATTTT
TRBJ2-2 | NA | TRBV15 | few | CATSRDHFGELFF | TGTGCCACCAGCAGAGATCACTTCGGGGAGCTGTTTTTT
TRBJ2-1 | TRBD2 | TRBV4-1 | NA | CASSQGTGLAAYNEQFF | TGCGCCAGCAGCCAAGGTACGGGACTAGCGGCCTACAATGAGCAGTTCTTC